This passage covers 4 T cell receptor beta chains from one sample sequenced in a study of tumor-infiltrating lymphocytes in localized non-small cell lung cancer. Clones were read by immunoSEQ multiplex PCR, and TCRdb kept only the in-frame ones, dropping some. This sample has 9,500 to 15,000 clones, with under 80% found just once. The source material was lung tumor tissue. These receptors all stem from a human donor with non-small cell lung cancer.

The chain combines TRBV12-5 with TRBJ1-5; D is unresolved. V was shortened by 5 bases and J by 7 bases, with 12 bases between the two germline ends. The CDR3 runs to 13 residues. Germline V gene lookup returns CDR1 LGHNT and CDR2 FRNRAP. CDR3 protein: CASGLRERQPQHF. CDR3 coding DNA: TGTGCTAGTGGTCTCAGAGAGCGGCAGCCCCAGCATTTT.

V and J are TRBV4-1 and TRBJ1-2; a possible D gene is TRBD1 (6 bases). This CDR3 is 15 amino acids long. Trimming shortened V by 4 bases and J by 4 bases, and 16 bases separated the two germline ends. Germline CDR1 is MGHRA and CDR2 is YSYEKL. The CDR3 loop is CASSPSTAGAYGYTF. In nucleotides, the CDR3 is TGCGCCAGCAGCCCGAGTACGGCAGGGGCCTATGGCTACACCTTC.

This clone came up a few times. The chain employs TRBV29-1 and TRBJ1-2; 9 nucleotides agree with TRBD1. The CDR3 covers 15 residues. V was clipped by 7 bases and J by 8 bases; unmatched bases: 17. Germline assignment: CDR1 SQVTM and CDR2 ANQGSEA. The CDR3 DNA is TGCAGCGCAAAAGGGCCGGGACAGGGTTCGGGAGGCTACACCTTC. Its protein product is CSAKGPGQGSGGYTF.

The gene calls are TRBV5-1 and TRBJ2-2; D gene unclear. The V end lost 2 bases, the J end lost 6 bases, and 17 bases lay between the germline ends. Germline V gene data show CDR1 as SGHRS and CDR2 as YFSETQ. The CDR3 consists of 16 residues. CDR3 in DNA: TGCGCCAGCAGCTTAAGAGCGACCTCAGAGCCCGGGGAGCTGTTTTTT. It codes for CASSLRATSEPGELFF.